These 10 T cell receptor beta chains were sequenced from one sample in a study of T cells in Graves' hyperthyroidism and ophthalmopathy. Template material for amplifying TCR beta CDR3 regions consisted of RNA transcripts. HTBI primers drove first-round RT-PCR of the TCR CDR3. TCRdb called the multiplex PCR reads again in MiXCR, with one record for every CDR3 protein. The data contain some 510,000 distinct CDR3 sequences, less than 25% of them singletons. Sequenced material: blood. The receptor source for this set is a young man with Graves' hyperthyroidism.

This clonotype was recorded at least ten times. The chain recombines TRBV12-3 or TRBV12-4 with TRBJ1-1; D not certain. There are 12 residues in the CDR3. Deletions cut 6 bases from V and 7 bases from J, with 12 bases between. The CDR3 reads CASRDRDFEAFF. The CDR3 bases are TGTGCCAGCAGAGACCGGGATTTTGAAGCTTTCTTT.

The rearrangement uses TRBV12-3 or TRBV12-4 and TRBJ2-3; D uncertain. The CDR3 sequence is 12 residues long. V was clipped by 3 bases and J by 3 bases, with 4 bases between them. The CDR3 loop is CASSFLTDTQYF. The CDR3 DNA reads TGTGCCAGCAGTTTCCTTACAGATACGCAGTATTTT.

The chain uses TRBV5-5 and TRBJ1-2; no clear D gene. Trimming shortened V by 0 bases and J by 6 bases, and 12 bases separated the two germline ends. Germline V gives CDR1 SGHKS, CDR2 YYEKEE (reference sequence). The CDR3 has 14 residues. The CDR3 loop is CASSLAAGHDGYTF. CDR3 coding DNA: TGTGCCAGCAGCTTGGCGGCGGGTCATGATGGCTACACCTTC.

The rearrangement joins TRBV20-1 to TRBJ1-2; 7 bases agree with TRBD1. The trim removed 5 bases at V and 8 bases at J, leaving 14 bases unmatched. The CDR3 is 14 amino acids. Germline V gene data show CDR1 as DFQATT and CDR2 as SNEGSKA (reference sequence). This CDR3 reads CSAGPATGKGGYTF. Here the CDR3 DNA reads TGCAGTGCTGGACCCGCGACAGGGAAGGGAGGCTACACCTTC.

In regard to this clonotype: One end of the junction varies from germline; a read error may be responsible. The chain joins TRBV12-3 or TRBV12-4 to TRBJ1-1, with TRBD1 as a possible D gene (6 bases). The CDR3 has 14 residues. This CDR3 is CASSLGQMNTEACF. The CDR3 DNA is TGTGCCAGCAGTTTGGGACAAATGAACACTGAAGCTTGCTTT.

There are many counts of this clonotype. This chain uses TRBV12-3 or TRBV12-4 with TRBJ2-6; D gene uncertain. V was pared by 7 bases and J by 0 bases, with 7 bases between. This CDR3 contains 14 residues. CDR3 sequence (DNA): TGTGCCAGCACCTACCCCTCTGGGGCCAACGTCCTGACTTTC. Protein sequence: CASTYPSGANVLTF.

This clonotype was observed at least ten times. The chain recombines TRBV24-1 with TRBJ2-5, with a possible D match to TRBD2 (5 bases). Germline V gives CDR1 KGHDR, CDR2 SFDVKD. This CDR3 comprises 11 residues. V lost 10 bases and J 7 bases, leaving 12 bases between the germline ends. In DNA form, the CDR3 reads TGTGCCACTCAGCTCGCGGGGACCCAGTACTTC. Its translation: CATQLAGTQYF.

This clonotype was seen at least ten times. V and J are TRBV29-1 and TRBJ1-1; D is possibly TRBD1 (6 bases). CDR1 and CDR2 (germline): SQVTM, ANQGSEA. CDR3 length: 11 residues. The V gene lost 5 bases and the J gene lost 6 bases, with 10 bases spanning the gap. The CDR3 DNA is TGCAGCGTTCCACAGGGACCTGAAGCTTTCTTT. Protein sequence: CSVPQGPEAFF.

This clonotype was detected ten times or more. This rearrangement joins TRBV2 to TRBJ1-1, with 7 bases matching TRBD1. V shed 7 bases and J 1 base; nucleotides not matched to a gene: 6. The V gene's germline CDR1 is SNHLY and CDR2 FYNNEI. The CDR3 covers 14 residues. CDR3 coding DNA: TGTGCCAGCACTCCGGGACAGTGGAACACTGAAGCTTTCTTT. It encodes CASTPGQWNTEAFF.

The V call is TRBV12-3 or TRBV12-4, the J call TRBJ1-2, with D unresolved. The V and J ends lost 1 base and 8 bases respectively, with 8 bases between them. The CDR3 loop spans 12 amino acids. CDR3 sequence reads: CASSLGGTGYTF. CDR3 bases: TGTGCCAGCAGTTTAGGTGGCACCGGCTACACCTTC.